Listed below are T cell receptor beta chains from one sample, sequenced in a study of follicular helper T cells after annual influenza vaccination. Using immunoSEQ multiplex PCR, the repertoire was profiled, and TCRdb retains in-frame clones only, with some absent. This table holds some 5,200 clones, about nine tenths found once. Material: CXCR5+ CD38- circulating T follicular helper cells from blood, obtained 7 days after influenza vaccination. The receptor source for this set is an adult who received the influenza vaccine. The CDR3 runs from the conserved cysteine through the conserved F or W. The D gene is left open where the match is weak. Only part of the rows carry a size: once, few, many, or a class if the clone is expanded.

d_call,v_call,clone_size,j_call,cdr3_nt,cdr3_aa
TRBD2,TRBV7-9,-,TRBJ2-3,TGTGCCAGCAGCTTAGCGGCGACTAGCGGGAGGTCGCATTTT,CASSLAATSGRSHF
-,TRBV30,-,TRBJ1-5,TGTGCCTGGAGTTTAAATCCTAGCAATCAGCCCCAGCATTTT,CAWSLNPSNQPQHF
TRBD1,TRBV19,-,TRBJ1-1,TGTGCCAGTAGTATAGGGAACAGGGGGAACACTGAAGCTTTCTTT,CASSIGNRGNTEAFF
TRBD1,TRBV18,once,TRBJ2-3,TGTGCCAGCTCACGGGCAGGGGGTAAGGCAGATACGCAGTATTTT,CASSRAGGKADTQYF
-,TRBV2,-,TRBJ2-5,TGTGCCAGCAGTTTACAAGAGACCCAGTACTTC,CASSLQETQYF
-,TRBV7-2,-,TRBJ2-2,TGTGCCAGCAGCCGGAACACCGGGGAGCTGTTTTTT,CASSRNTGELFF
-,TRBV11-2,-,TRBJ2-3,TGTGCCAGCAGCTTAGATGAGGATACGCAGTATTTT,CASSLDEDTQYF
-,TRBV19,-,TRBJ2-5,TGTGCCAGTAGTATGACAGCCCAAGAGACCCAGTACTTC,CASSMTAQETQYF
TRBD1,TRBV4-2,-,TRBJ1-4,TGTGCCAGCAGCCAAGCAACACCGGGACAGTCAGTTTATAATGAAAAACTGTTTTTT,CASSQATPGQSVYNEKLFF
-,TRBV7-2,few,TRBJ1-4,TGTGCCAGCAGCCGTGAGGTTGCAACTAATGAAAAACTGTTTTTT,CASSREVATNEKLFF
TRBD1,TRBV9,-,TRBJ1-2,TGTGCCAGCAGCGTAGGGGACAGGTCCTATGGCTACACCTTC,CASSVGDRSYGYTF
-,TRBV4-2,-,TRBJ2-3,TGTGCCAGCAGCCAACTCTGGGCCGAGATGGAAGATACGCAGTATTTT,CASSQLWAEMEDTQYF
TRBD1,TRBV5-1,-,TRBJ1-1,TGCGCCAGCAGCCCGGGACAGGGGGTGGTGAACACTGAAGCTTTCTTT,CASSPGQGVVNTEAFF
TRBD1,TRBV28,few,TRBJ1-3,TGTGCCAGCAGTCGGACAGGGACCGGAAACACCATATATTTT,CASSRTGTGNTIYF
-,TRBV2,-,TRBJ2-1,TGTGCCACCGACACTCCGAGCTCCTACAATGAGCAGTTCTTC,CATDTPSSYNEQFF
TRBD1,TRBV5-1,once,TRBJ1-5,TGCGCCAGCAGCCGGGACAGGGAGGAACCCCAGCATTTT,CASSRDREEPQHF
TRBD2,TRBV29-1,-,TRBJ2-2,TGCAGCGTTGAGAGCGGGGGGCACTCCGGGGAGCTGTTTTTT,CSVESGGHSGELFF
TRBD2,TRBV4-1,-,TRBJ2-7,TGCGCCAGCAGCCAAGATAGGAGCGGGAGCTCCTACGAGCAGTACTTC,CASSQDRSGSSYEQYF
TRBD2,TRBV28,-,TRBJ2-1,TGTGCCAGCAGGCTTCCGGGACTAGCAATCTACAATGAGCAGTTCTTC,CASRLPGLAIYNEQFF
-,TRBV19,-,TRBJ2-1,TGTGCCAGTAGTACCCTCCCCGGCGGCAGCTCCTACAATGAGCAGTTCTTC,CASSTLPGGSSYNEQFF
TRBD1,TRBV6-1,-,TRBJ2-5,TGTGCCAGCAGTGGACCAGGACAGGGAAAGACCCAGTACTTC,CASSGPGQGKTQYF
TRBD2,TRBV5-1,-,TRBJ2-7,TGCGCCAGCAGCTCCGTGGTAGCGGGGGGTTACGAGCAGTACTTC,CASSSVVAGGYEQYF
TRBD1,TRBV5-6,-,TRBJ2-2,TGTGCCAGCAGGGTTGGACAGGGGTTGTATGGCACCGGGGAGCTGTTTTTT,CASRVGQGLYGTGELFF
-,TRBV7-9,once,TRBJ1-1,TGTGCCAGCAGCCAGCGGGGGGTTAGGGGCACTGAAGCTTTCTTT,CASSQRGVRGTEAFF
TRBD1,TRBV6-5,-,TRBJ1-4,TGTGCCAGCAGTTCACACCGGGACAGGGTATTTGGGAAAACTGTTTTT,CASSSHRDRVFGKTVF
TRBD2,TRBV19,-,TRBJ2-1,TGTGCCAGTAGCCGTACAGCGGGAGTAAGGAATGAGCAGTTCTTC,CASSRTAGVRNEQFF
TRBD1,TRBV18,-,TRBJ2-7,TGTGCCAGCTCACCAGGACAGGGCAACTACGAGCAGTACTTC,CASSPGQGNYEQYF
-,TRBV4-2,once,TRBJ1-6,TGTGCCAGCGGGGCGGGAAACTATAATTCACCCCTCCACTTT,CASGAGNYNSPLHF
-,TRBV6-6,-,TRBJ1-1,TGTGCCAGCAGTTACGGTGGTCTCTCCAGGGAAGCTTTCTTT,CASSYGGLSREAFF
-,TRBV19,once,TRBJ2-2,TGTGCCAGCACGAGGGGAGGAACCGGGGAGCTGTTTTTT,CASTRGGTGELFF
TRBD1,TRBV29-1,-,TRBJ1-1,TGCAGCGTTGAAGATCAGGCCAGGGGGACTGAAGCTTTCTTT,CSVEDQARGTEAFF
TRBD2,TRBV7-9,once,TRBJ2-7,TGTGCCAGCAGCTTCGGCCAAACTAGCGGGAGAGGCGAGCAGTACTTC,CASSFGQTSGRGEQYF
TRBD2,TRBV2,-,TRBJ2-3,TGTGCCAGCAGTGAAGCCCTGACTAGCCTGGTCCCAGATACGCAGTATTTT,CASSEALTSLVPDTQYF
TRBD1,TRBV5-4,-,TRBJ1-1,TGTGCCAGCAGACGGACAGGGCAGAACACTGAAGCTTTCTTT,CASRRTGQNTEAFF
-,TRBV5-1,-,TRBJ2-3,TGCGCCAGCAGCTTGGATTTGCACCAGTCCGATACGCAGTATTTT,CASSLDLHQSDTQYF
TRBD1,TRBV6-4,few,TRBJ1-4,TGTGCCAGCAGTGACTCGAGTCGGGGGACAGGGGGCTATAATGAAAAACTGTTTTTT,CASSDSSRGTGGYNEKLFF
-,TRBV18,-,TRBJ2-2,TGTGCCAGCTCACCGACAGCCACCAGAATCACCGGGGAGCTGTTTTTT,CASSPTATRITGELFF
-,TRBV13,-,TRBJ2-6,TGTGCCAGCAGCTTTAGTAGTGTCGGGGCCAACGTCCTGACTTTC,CASSFSSVGANVLTF
TRBD1,TRBV18,-,TRBJ1-2,TGTGCCAGCTCACCTGCGGACAGGTCCTATGGCTACACCTTC,CASSPADRSYGYTF
-,TRBV5-1,once,TRBJ2-7,TGCGCCAGCAGCCAATCTAGCGCAACCTACGAGCAGTACTTC,CASSQSSATYEQYF
-,TRBV6-5,-,TRBJ2-2,TGTGCCAGCAGAAAACAGTCCCCCGGGGAGCTGTTTTTT,CASRKQSPGELFF
TRBD1,TRBV18,-,TRBJ2-6,TGTGCCAGCTCACCCGACCAACAGGGGACAGGGGCCAACGTCCTGACTTTC,CASSPDQQGTGANVLTF
-,TRBV10-2,few,TRBJ1-1,TGCGCCAGCAGTGACGGAGAGAACACTGAAGCTTTCTTT,CASSDGENTEAFF
TRBD1,TRBV7-8,-,TRBJ1-2,TGTGCCAGCAGCTCTACGGGACAGGGTTTCGGCGGCGGCTACACCTTC,CASSSTGQGFGGGYTF
-,TRBV2,-,TRBJ2-7,TGTGCCAGCGGAGAGAACCAAGAACCCTACGAGCAGTACTTC,CASGENQEPYEQYF